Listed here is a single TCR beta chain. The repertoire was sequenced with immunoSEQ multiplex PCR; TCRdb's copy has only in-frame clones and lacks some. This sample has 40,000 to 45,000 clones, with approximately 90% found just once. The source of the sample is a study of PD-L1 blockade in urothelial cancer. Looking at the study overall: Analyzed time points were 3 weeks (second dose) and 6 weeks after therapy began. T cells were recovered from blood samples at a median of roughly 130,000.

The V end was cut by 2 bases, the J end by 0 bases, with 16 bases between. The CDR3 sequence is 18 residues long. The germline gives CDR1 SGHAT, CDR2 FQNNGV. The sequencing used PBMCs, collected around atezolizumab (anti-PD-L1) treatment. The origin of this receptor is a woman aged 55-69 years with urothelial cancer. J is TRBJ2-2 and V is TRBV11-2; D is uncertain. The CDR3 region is CASSLRSFRVANTGELFF. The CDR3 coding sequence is TGTGCCAGCAGCTTACGGTCTTTCCGGGTGGCGAACACCGGGGAGCTGTTTTTT.